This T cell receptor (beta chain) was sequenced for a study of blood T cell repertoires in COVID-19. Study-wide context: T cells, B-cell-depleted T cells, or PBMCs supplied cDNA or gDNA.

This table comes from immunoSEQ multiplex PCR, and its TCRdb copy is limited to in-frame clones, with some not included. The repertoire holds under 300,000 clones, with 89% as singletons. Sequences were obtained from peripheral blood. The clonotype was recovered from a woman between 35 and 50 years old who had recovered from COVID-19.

Written as DNA, the CDR3 is TGTGCCAGCAGCTTTTCCGGGACTACGAACACCGGGGAGCTGTTTTTT. Translating gives CASSFSGTTNTGELFF. The V and J genes are TRBV11-2 and TRBJ2-2; TRBD2 matches 7 bases. Unmatched junction bases numbered 4, after V lost 3 bases and J lost 0 bases. CDR3 length equals 16 residues. CDR1 SGHAT and CDR2 FQNNGV come from the germline V gene.